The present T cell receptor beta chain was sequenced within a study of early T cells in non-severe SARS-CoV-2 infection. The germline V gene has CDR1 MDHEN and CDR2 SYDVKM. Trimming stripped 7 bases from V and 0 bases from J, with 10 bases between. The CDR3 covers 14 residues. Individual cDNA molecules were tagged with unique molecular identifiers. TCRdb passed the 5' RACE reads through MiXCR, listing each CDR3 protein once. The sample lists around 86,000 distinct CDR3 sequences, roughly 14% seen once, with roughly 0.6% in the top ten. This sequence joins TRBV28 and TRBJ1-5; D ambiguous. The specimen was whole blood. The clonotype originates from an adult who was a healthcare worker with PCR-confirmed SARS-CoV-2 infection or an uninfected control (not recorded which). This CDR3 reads CASKISHSNQPQHF. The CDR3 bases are TGTGCCAGCAAAATCTCCCATAGCAATCAGCCCCAGCATTTT.